This T cell receptor (beta chain) appears in the sequencing data of a study of control samples from healthy donors and cancer patients. This CDR3 region has 13 residues. V shed 2 bases and J 4 bases; nucleotides not matched to a gene: 3. From germline, CDR1 is SQVTM and CDR2 ANQGSEA. Profiled with immunoSEQ multiplex PCR; TCRdb holds only in-frame clones, not every one. The table has roughly 130,000 clones, around nine tenths seen once. The origin of this receptor is a man between 18 and 29 years old in good health. The genes are TRBV29-1 and TRBJ1-2; 8 nucleotides line up with TRBD1. Sequencing was carried out using blood. This CDR3 is CSVETGGRYGYTF. The CDR3 DNA sequence: TGCAGCGTTGAAACAGGGGGTCGCTATGGCTACACCTTC.